The sequence of this TCR beta chain was determined in a study of shared clonotypes between healthy human individuals. Only in-frame clones appear in the TCRdb table, and some are missing; sequencing was by immunoSEQ multiplex PCR. This table has 1,500,000 or so clones, 97% to 99% appearing once. Looked up from germline, CDR1 is MNHEY and CDR2 is SVGAGI. The CDR3 extends over 16 amino acids. V lost 6 bases to trimming and J lost 1 base; unmatched junction nucleotides: 11. The rearrangement links TRBV6-5 to TRBJ1-1; TRBD1 matches at 7 bases. This TCR came from a young man in good health. Sequencing was carried out using naive CD4+ T cells sorted from blood. Specified subset: CD45RA+ positively selected. The chain's CDR3 is CASRYRWDRQNTEAFF. The CDR3 DNA reads TGTGCCAGCAGGTACCGTTGGGACAGACAGAACACTGAAGCTTTCTTT.